This T cell receptor beta chain was identified during a study of T cell responses to AZD1222 COVID-19 vaccine (dated by TCRdb to 2020 to 2023). Looking at the study overall: AZD1222 recipients whose second dose came at about 4 weeks and those whose second dose came at about 12 weeks were combined into one group, since spike-specific TCR depth and breadth did not differ between the two schedules. A total of over 230 trial participants underwent TCR sequencing, of whom about 200 received two doses of AZD1222 and 26 received two doses of the MenACWY control vaccine. Trial participants were enrolled into age subgroups of 18-55, 56-69 and 70-plus years, which contained roughly 140, 27 and 60 TCR-sequenced participants, respectively.

The time point label on this specimen signifies: baseline before first vaccination. The vaccinee samples were drawn from two UK trials, COV001 and COV002, one of which was a single-blind randomized controlled phase 2/3 trial testing AZD1222 (ChAdOx1 nCoV-19) in healthy adults. Trial participant PBMC samples were collected at day 0 and day 28 after the second dose for TCRbeta chain sequencing. What the authors observed across the whole study: Because no samples from the day 14 peak response were available, repertoires could be characterized only after the peak T cell response. In the small 56-69-year group, the increase in depth fell short of significance, most likely because of low power. Participants were mostly white British and included more females than males, and it was suggested by the authors that clonal diversity may have been underestimated. Nearly half of unique spike-specific TCRs reportedly recognized epitopes outside regions mutated in the B.1.351 and B.1.1.7 variants. Spike-specific TCR breadth and depth rose significantly after two AZD1222 doses compared with day 0 and with MenACWY recipients. The vaccine-associated CD4 TCRs covered the entire spike protein, and the dominant responses fell in regions 160-218 and 743-854. Only a handful of AZD1222 recipients were SARS-CoV-2 seropositive at baseline, limiting conclusions about previously exposed vaccinees.

V was cut back by 0 bases and J by 2 bases, leaving a gap of 11 bases between them. The CDR1 and CDR2 encoded by the germline V gene (reference sequence) are SGHNT and YYREEE. Inclusive of the bounding cysteine and phenylalanine, the CDR3 is 16 residues long. Only the CDR3 portion is preserved as DNA: 48 bases, with reading frame beginning at the first base. The CDR3 regions of human TCRbeta chains were subjected to immunosequencing. Per the source publication's procedure: Repertoire TCRs were checked for matches against a reference library of SARS-CoV-2-specific TCRs that had been generated using the MIRA antigen-specificity platform. Breadth was defined as the fraction of unique TCRs that were SARS-CoV-2-associated, and depth was defined as the fraction of total T cells that were SARS-CoV-2-associated. Using the MIRA data, each spike-specific TCR was mapped to the spike region that the TCR reacts to and placed in a CD4 or CD8 class. Log10-transformed breadth and depth values were compared by one-way ANOVA with Sidak's multiple comparisons tests. TCRdb carries this immuneACCESS record with in-frame sequences only. Its versions omit some clonotypes, under half of them owing to an unresolved V gene in the studies checked, with the rest unexplained. That table supplies the V and J calls and clone size; D and trimming were determined from the DNA. In this sample the table shows more than 65,000 clones, about 86% of which occur a single time. The ten largest clones represent approximately 7% of the sample.

Notes on this clone: The clone's antigen remains unknown. Base qualities are not provided; no much larger clone lies one nucleotide away.

Sequences were derived from peripheral blood, sampled on day 0 of AZD1222 vaccination. This TCR was recovered from an adult in good health. The chain was built from TRBV5-4 and TRBJ2-2, and TRBD1 may be the D gene, going by 7 matching bases. The base sequence is TGTGCCAGCAGCTTGGGGCAGGGGGGAAACACCGGGGAGCTGTTTTTT. It translates to CASSLGQGGNTGELFF.